This passage covers 21 T cell receptor beta chains from one sample sequenced in a study of cytomegalovirus exposure and HLA in healthy donors. The study ran its PCR with 60 Vbeta and 13 Jbeta primers. The method was immunoSEQ multiplex PCR; TCRdb's version includes in-frame clones alone and lacks a portion of them. Found here are about 98,000 clones, around 68% of them singletons; the top ten hold 2% to 2.5%. The sample comprised PBMCs. The receptor source for this set is a man aged 50 to 59 in good health and CMV-seronegative.

Of note for this clone: At one boundary the junction diverges from the germline segment, which might be a read error. The chain links TRBV13 to TRBJ2-7; 7 nucleotides match TRBD1. CDR3 length: 15 amino acids. CDR1 and CDR2 from the germline V gene are PRHDT and FYEKMQ (reference sequence). The CDR3 spells CASSLEQGRIDEQYF. CDR3 sequence (DNA): TGTGCCAGCAGTTTAGAACAGGGGCGAATTGACGAGCAGTACTTC.

This clone was picked up a small number of times. The genes are TRBV25-1 and TRBJ1-6, with D possibly matching TRBD1 (6 bases). V shed 7 bases and J shed 9 bases, with 19 bases lying between them. Germline CDR1 MGHDK, CDR2 SYGVNS. This CDR3 is 15 amino acids long. The DNA for the CDR3 is TGTGCCAGCATGGGGGGGGCTCAGGGAAGTTCACCCCTCCACTTT. Protein: CASMGGAQGSSPLHF.

The V and J genes are TRBV6-5 and TRBJ2-1; possible D gene TRBD1, 5 bases. CDR1 MNHEY and CDR2 SVGAGI come from the germline V gene. V shed 4 bases and J shed 6 bases, with 16 bases lying between them. The CDR3 has 15 residues. CDR3 sequence reads: CASSSPDSSRNEQFF. Written as DNA, the CDR3 is TGTGCCAGCAGTTCCCCAGACAGTTCCCGCAATGAGCAGTTCTTC.

Only one count was recorded for this clone. The chain joins TRBV19 to TRBJ2-5; D not resolved. The assigned J gene may be wrong: the sequence end matches TRBJ2-7 better. The CDR3 covers 13 residues. The germline gives CDR1 LNHDA, CDR2 SQIVND (reference sequence). CDR3 coding DNA: TGTGCCAGTAGTATCGACTCGAGCAACGAGCAGTACTTC. It translates to CASSIDSSNEQYF.

The rearrangement joins TRBV30 to TRBJ1-3; 9 nucleotides align to TRBD1. This CDR3 has 13 amino acids. After removal of 5 bases from V and 8 bases from J, the junction contained 7 bases not matched to a gene. Germline V CDR1 and CDR2: GTSNPN, SVGIG (reference sequence). The chain's CDR3 is CAWSTGGADTIYF. CDR3 coding DNA: TGTGCCTGGTCAACAGGGGGCGCAGACACCATATATTTT.

The rearrangement joins TRBV10-2 to TRBJ2-1; TRBD2 agrees at 13 bases. Germline V gene lookup returns CDR1 WSHSY and CDR2 SAAADI. The length of the CDR3 is 14 residues. Unmatched junction bases numbered 4, after V lost 5 bases and J lost 9 bases. The CDR3, as DNA: TGCGCCAGCAGTACTAGCGGGGGGGCCAGTGAGCAGTTCTTC. Protein sequence: CASSTSGGASEQFF.

A few counts support this clone. In DNA, the CDR3 is TGCGCCAGCAGCCACACCAACCCGGGACTAGCGGGATCCTACGAGCAGTACTTC. Protein product: CASSHTNPGLAGSYEQYF. This chain uses TRBV4-1 with TRBJ2-7; 13 nucleotides line up with TRBD2. V lost 3 bases, J lost 1 base, and 9 bases stayed unmatched. This CDR3 contains 18 residues. The germline gives CDR1 MGHRA, CDR2 YSYEKL.

The chain is built from TRBV5-4 and TRBJ2-2, with 13 bases identical to TRBD2. Germline lookup yields CDR1 SGHNT and CDR2 YYREEE (reference sequence). Trimming removed 4 bases from V and 4 bases from J; junction bases left unmatched: 7. This CDR3 comprises 17 residues. The chain's CDR3 is CASSPGGLAGFTGELFF. The CDR3 DNA is TGTGCCAGCAGCCCGGGGGGACTAGCGGGGTTCACCGGGGAGCTGTTTTTT.

Worth noting for this clone: The junction departs from germline at one end; a sequencing error may be responsible. The rearrangement joins TRBV4-1 to TRBJ1-3; TRBD1 matches 7 bases. Germline V gives CDR1 MGHRA, CDR2 YSYEKL. The CDR3 contains 15 residues. In nucleotides, the CDR3 is TGCGCCAGCAGCCCCGGGACAGATTTTGGATACACCATATATTTT. Its translation is CASSPGTDFGYTIYF.

The CDR3 DNA reads as TGCAGCTTCTCGGGACAGGGAAACGAGCAGTACTTC. This translates into CSFSGQGNEQYF. This chain links TRBV29-1 with TRBJ2-7; 9 bases map to TRBD1. The CDR3 totals 12 residues. The germline V gene encodes CDR1 SQVTM and CDR2 ANQGSEA. Losses at the gene ends were 8 bases for V and 5 bases for J; bases not matched to a gene: 7.

This sequence joins TRBV6-5 and TRBJ2-7, with 8 bases lining up with TRBD1. With V trimmed by 6 bases and J by 3 bases, 10 bases remained unmatched. This CDR3 region has 15 residues. Per the germline V gene, CDR1 is MNHEY and CDR2 is SVGAGI. CDR3 loop: CASSYRDRRDYEQYF. The CDR3 coding sequence is TGTGCCAGCAGCTACCGGGACAGGCGCGACTACGAGCAGTACTTC.

The sample holds a few counts of this clone. The chain joins TRBV28 to TRBJ2-7; TRBD2 might be the D (6 bases). V lost 6 bases and J 3 bases, leaving 15 bases between the germline ends. CDR3 length equals 14 residues. Germline loops: CDR1 MDHEN, CDR2 SYDVKM. CDR3 DNA: TGTGCCAGCAGCTTCGGAGGGGCCTACTACGAGCAGTACTTC. Translated: CASSFGGAYYEQYF.

The gene calls are TRBV28 and TRBJ1-5, with unresolved D. The CDR3 length is 12 residues. Between the trimmed V and J ends, which lost 6 bases and 6 bases, there was a span of 9 bases. Germline lookup yields CDR1 MDHEN and CDR2 SYDVKM. This CDR3 is CASSQGGQPQHF. In DNA, the CDR3 is TGTGCCAGCAGCCAAGGAGGTCAGCCCCAGCATTTT.

Sample share makes this clone medium-sized (0.01 to 0.1%). The chain employs TRBV5-4 and TRBJ1-1; D is possibly TRBD1 (6 bases). This CDR3 spans 14 amino acids. Germline CDR1 is SGHNT and CDR2 is YYREEE (reference sequence). Trimming pared 2 bases from V and 4 bases from J, leaving 12 bases between. In DNA, the CDR3 is TGTGCCAGCAGCTTATCCACGGACAGCACTGAAGCTTTCTTT. It yields the protein CASSLSTDSTEAFF.

The V call is TRBV4-2, the J call TRBJ2-6; the D is unclear. Germline CDR1 is LGHNA and CDR2 is YNFKEQ. V lost 4 bases and J 2 bases, leaving 9 bases between the germline ends. This CDR3 is 15 amino acids long. The CDR3 region is CASSPLGAGANVLTF. In DNA, the CDR3 is TGTGCCAGCAGCCCTCTAGGAGCTGGGGCCAACGTCCTGACTTTC.

The V gene is TRBV19, the J gene TRBJ2-7; 9 bases are a match to TRBD2. Per germline, CDR1 LNHDA and CDR2 SQIVND (reference sequence). The CDR3 runs 17 residues. J was trimmed by 2 bases and V by 4 bases; bases with no gene match: 12. CDR3 sequence: CASSKAFTSGLPYEQYF. The CDR3 DNA reads TGTGCCAGTAGTAAGGCCTTTACTAGCGGGCTTCCCTACGAGCAGTACTTC.

As to this clone: Other DNA sequences in the sample encode the same CDR3. The genes are TRBV6-5 and TRBJ1-1; 8 nucleotides align to TRBD1. The V gene's germline CDR1 is MNHEY and CDR2 SVGAGI. The CDR3 length is 13 residues. V shed 2 bases, J shed 5 bases, and the junction held 1 base outside the gene matches. The CDR3, as DNA: TGTGCCAGCAGTTACGGACAGGGAACTGAAGCTTTCTTT. This encodes CASSYGQGTEAFF.

This chain links TRBV5-1 with TRBJ2-5, with D perhaps matching TRBD2 (6 bases). V lost 0 bases and J lost 4, with 10 bases in between. Germline loops: CDR1 SGHRS, CDR2 YFSETQ. The CDR3 is 14 residues long. The CDR3 DNA reads as TGCGCCAGCAGCTTGGCAGGGACTGGAGAGACCCAGTACTTC. This sequence encodes CASSLAGTGETQYF.

The gene calls are TRBV9 and TRBJ1-2; TRBD1 matches 7 bases. V lost 4 bases to trimming and J lost 3 bases; unmatched junction nucleotides: 3. The V gene's germline CDR1 is SGDLS and CDR2 YYNGEE. The CDR3 loop spans 13 amino acids. The CDR3 region is CASSPGTDYGYTF. For the CDR3, the DNA is TGTGCCAGCAGCCCTGGGACAGACTATGGCTACACCTTC.

The J gene is TRBJ1-2, the V gene TRBV4-1, with D possibly TRBD1 on 6 matching bases. The CDR3 loop spans 17 amino acids. V dropped 3 bases and J dropped 3 bases, with 20 bases sitting between them. Germline V gene data show CDR1 as MGHRA and CDR2 as YSYEKL. As DNA, the CDR3 is TGCGCCAGCAGCCAGTCCAGTGGGACATCGATCGACTATGGCTACACCTTC. As protein: CASSQSSGTSIDYGYTF.

This clone showed up many times. The rearrangement uses TRBV10-3 and TRBJ1-1; D call uncertain. Deletions cut 2 bases from V and 10 bases from J, with 11 bases between. This CDR3 is 12 amino acids long. Per germline, CDR1 ENHRY and CDR2 SYGVKD. The CDR3 DNA reads as TGTGCCATCAGTGAGAGGGAGTATGTAGCTTTCTTT. Translating gives CAISEREYVAFF.